This T cell receptor beta chain was obtained from a study of regulatory T cells in long-lasting Graves disease (TCRdb year 2021). Background for the entire study: Persistent Graves' disease meant more than 5 years of antithyroid drug treatment with TSH receptor autoantibodies that stayed positive. The study was conducted in China and was registered as a clinical trial. Patients with persistent Graves' disease were compared with patients with newly diagnosed Graves' disease using TCR sequencing and RNA sequencing of peripheral blood. In the clinical cohort, patients with persistent Graves' disease had used antithyroid drugs for an average of about 10.3 years. TCR sequencing covered about 13 persistent and roughly 20 newly diagnosed Graves' disease patients, some 35 samples in total. Broad study findings and their caveats: A larger number of public clonotypes was shared among persistent patients (about 2,700) than among newly diagnosed patients (around 970). Compared with newly diagnosed patients, patients with persistent Graves' disease had lower TCR Shannon entropy and fewer highly expanded clones, which suggests clonal expansion. The small sample size was acknowledged by the authors as a limitation that may reduce accuracy. Persistent disease showed preferential use of TRBV28, TRBJ1-2 and TRBJ2-5, whereas newly diagnosed disease favored TRBV20-1 and TRBJ2-1. Sequencing and analysis were restricted to the TCR beta chain. Because the primary lesion, thyroid tissue, could not be accessed, the study looked at peripheral blood alone.

This clonotype was observed many times. Its target antigen remains unknown. No qualities accompany the bases; no much larger clone lies one base away. Interpreted using the paper, the time point label stands for: persistent/refractory GD, antithyroid drugs over 5 years with positive TRAb. For both TCR sequencing and RNA sequencing, RNA was extracted from PBMCs using TRIzol. The diagnosis of Graves' disease followed American Thyroid Association guidelines. The patients came from an endocrinology department in Xi'an, China. From each patient, about 8.9 milliliters of peripheral blood was collected into an EDTA anticoagulant tube. Ficoll Paque Plus density gradient separation was used to isolate PBMCs, and no further T cell sorting was performed. An Agilent 2100 Bioanalyzer and agarose gel were used to assess RNA quality, and a NanoDrop 2000 was used to measure RNA concentration. Libraries came from multiplex PCR. These reads were obtained on an Illumina HiSeq 4000. iRepertoire HTBI primers and Arm-PCR amplification of CDR3 regions were used to construct TCR beta libraries. Before sequencing, the PCR products went through gel purification. The study's processing was this. A total of fewer than 65 TRBV and approximately 13 TRBJ segments were identified across samples and were used for gene usage analysis of CDR3 amino acid clonotypes. COPE and FqMerger were used to merge filtered high-quality paired reads into contigs. BLAST was used to align contigs to IMGT TRBV, TRBD and TRBJ reference genes, with CDR3 defined following IMGT. Highly expanded clones were defined as clonotypes with a frequency above 0.1%. Shannon entropy served as the measure of repertoire diversity, while the Gini coefficient captured V-J evenness. A clonotype was considered public if more than one individual shared it. In TCRdb, the public reads were trimmed at Q25 with fastp and aligned with MiXCR, with productive beta chains retained. Duplicate CDR3 protein sequences are folded into a single record with the most common DNA and genes. Clone size and V and J calls follow TCRdb, not the original study. In this sample the table shows hundreds of thousands of distinct CDR3 sequences, about 20% of which occur a single time. 29% of the sample comes from the top ten.

A distance of 10 bases separates the germline ends of V and J, which lose 5 bases and 1 base respectively. CDR1 SGHRS and CDR2 YFSETQ were looked up in the germline V gene. Spanning cysteine to phenylalanine, the CDR3 consists of 15 amino acids. The DNA shown is the 45-base CDR3, in frame from base 1. The source is a female donor with Graves disease. This sequence uses TRBV5-1 and TRBJ2-6; tentative D gene TRBD1, with 5 bases matching. Specimen: peripheral blood mononuclear cells (PBMCs), collected when the disease was refractory, from a patient treated with antithyroid drugs. The CDR3 has the sequence CASRPQGSGANVLTF. The sequence in DNA is TGCGCCAGCAGGCCTCAGGGATCTGGGGCCAACGTCCTGACTTTC.